The present T cell receptor beta chain was sequenced within a study of CD8 T cells in Susac syndrome. Study-level findings and limits: There was no clonal expansion in the CD4+ T cell repertoires of Susac syndrome.

RNA totalling roughly 0.5 to 1 ug underwent reverse transcription with random hexamers. Amplification of TCR beta CDR3 was carried out by immunoSEQ multiplex PCR, which covered 54 Vbeta and 13 Jbeta segments. TCRdb analysed the immunoSEQ multiplex PCR reads with MiXCR anew, one entry per CDR3 protein. This sample has roughly 190,000 distinct CDR3 sequences, with about 91% found just once. The CDR3 has 14 residues. J lost 7 bases, V lost 4 bases, and 4 bases had no gene match. Per germline, CDR1 DFQATT and CDR2 SNEGSKA (reference sequence). As regards this clonotype: Its antigen is not known.

TCR beta sequences were obtained from blood CD8+ and CD4+ T cells. TEMRA cells were enriched by FACS, and CD4+ and CD8+ T cells were negatively isolated. Material: CD4+ T cells from PBMCs. The TCR was taken from a human donor with Susac syndrome. This chain connects TRBV20-1 to TRBJ2-1, with 13 bases identical to TRBD2. CDR3 sequence (DNA): TGCAGTGCTAAGGCGACTAGCGGGAGGAATGAGCAGTTCTTC. It codes for CSAKATSGRNEQFF.